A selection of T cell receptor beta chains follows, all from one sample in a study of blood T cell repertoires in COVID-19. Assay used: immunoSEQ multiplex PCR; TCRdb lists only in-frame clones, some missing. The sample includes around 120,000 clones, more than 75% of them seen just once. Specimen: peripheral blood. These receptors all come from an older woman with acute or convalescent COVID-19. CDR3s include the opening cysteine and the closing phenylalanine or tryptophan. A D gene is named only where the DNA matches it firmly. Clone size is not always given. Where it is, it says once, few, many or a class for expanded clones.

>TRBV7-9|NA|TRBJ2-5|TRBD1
TGTGCCAGCAGCTTAGGGGACAGGGGACAGCAAGAGACCCAGTACTTC
CASSLGDRGQQETQYF
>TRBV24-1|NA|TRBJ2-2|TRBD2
TGTGCCACCAGTGATTTGGGGGCGTCGGGAGGCGGGGAGCTGTTTTTT
CATSDLGASGGGELFF
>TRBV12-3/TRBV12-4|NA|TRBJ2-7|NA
TGTGCCAGCAGTTTGGGGGCCTGGGGCGAGCAGTACTTC
CASSLGAWGEQYF
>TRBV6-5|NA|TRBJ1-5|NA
TGTGCCAGCAGGTGGAGTAGCAATCAGCCCCAGCATTTT
CASRWSSNQPQHF
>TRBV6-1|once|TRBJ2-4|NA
TGTGCCAGCAGTGACGTGGCCAAAAACATTCAGTACTTC
CASSDVAKNIQYF
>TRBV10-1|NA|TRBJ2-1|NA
TGCGCCAGCAGTGAGTATCTGGGCAAAACCTACAATGAGCAGTTCTTC
CASSEYLGKTYNEQFF
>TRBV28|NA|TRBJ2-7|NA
TGTGCCAGCGATACGGGATCCTACGAGCAGTACTTC
CASDTGSYEQYF
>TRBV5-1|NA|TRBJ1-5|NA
TGCGCCAGCAGCTTGTACTACGGTCAGCCCCAGCATTTT
CASSLYYGQPQHF
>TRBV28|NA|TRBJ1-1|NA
TGTGCCAGCAGTTTTCCCGGCGGGGGGCGAGTAGCTTTCTTT
CASSFPGGGRVAFF
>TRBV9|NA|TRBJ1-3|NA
TGTGCCAGCAGCGGACAGGTAGTGGGTTTAGGCTCTGGAAACACCATATATTTT
CASSGQVVGLGSGNTIYF
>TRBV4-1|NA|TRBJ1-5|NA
TGCGCCAGCAGCCAAGAGCCCTATAGCAATCAGCCCCAGCATTTT
CASSQEPYSNQPQHF
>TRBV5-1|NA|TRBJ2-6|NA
TGCGCCAGCAGCTTTCGCTCGCGCGGATCTGGGGCCAACGTCCTGACTTTC
CASSFRSRGSGANVLTF
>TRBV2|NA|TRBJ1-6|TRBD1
TGTGCCAGCAGTGTCCGGGACAGTAATTCACCCCTCCACTTT
CASSVRDSNSPLHF
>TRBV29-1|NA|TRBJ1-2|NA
TGCAGCGTTGTAAAGGGAGAAGGCTACACCTTC
CSVVKGEGYTF
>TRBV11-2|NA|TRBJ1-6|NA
TGTGCCAGCAGCTCCGGGATGACAAATTCACCCCTCCACTTT
CASSSGMTNSPLHF
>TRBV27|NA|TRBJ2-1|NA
TGTGCCAGCAGAACCGCCGGCAATGAGCAGTTCTTC
CASRTAGNEQFF
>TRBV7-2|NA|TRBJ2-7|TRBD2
TGTGCCAGCAGCCGCACTAGCGGGGCCTACATTTCCTACGAGCAGTACTTC
CASSRTSGAYISYEQYF
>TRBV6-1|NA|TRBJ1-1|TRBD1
TGTGCCAGCAGTGGCCGGGACAGGGGGCAGAGGAACACTGAAGCTTTCTTT
CASSGRDRGQRNTEAFF
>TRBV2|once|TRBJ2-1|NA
TGTGCCAGCACCCAGGGTGTTGAGCAGTTCTTC
CASTQGVEQFF
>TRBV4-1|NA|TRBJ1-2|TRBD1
TGCGCCAGCAGCCAGGGGGTGGGACAGGGGATCTACGGCTACACCTTC
CASSQGVGQGIYGYTF
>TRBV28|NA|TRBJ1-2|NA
TGTGCCAGCACCCTGACAGCTAACTATGGCTACACCTTC
CASTLTANYGYTF
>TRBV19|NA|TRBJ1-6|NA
TGTGCCAGTAGTATCCAGGGGACCCCCATGAATTCACCCCTCCACTTT
CASSIQGTPMNSPLHF
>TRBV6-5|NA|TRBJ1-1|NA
TGTGCCAGCAGTTACTCGAGCAGGGTTGAAACTGAAGCTTTCTTT
CASSYSSRVETEAFF
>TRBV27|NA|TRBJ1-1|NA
TGTGCCAGCAGTTACCAGGGAATTGGTGAAGCTTTCTTT
CASSYQGIGEAFF
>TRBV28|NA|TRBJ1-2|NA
TGTGCCAGCAGTTTAACCGGGACTGCCGGCTACACCTTC
CASSLTGTAGYTF
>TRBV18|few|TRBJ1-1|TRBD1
TGTGCCAGCTCAGAACAGGGGTCTTTGAACACTGAAGCTTTCTTT
CASSEQGSLNTEAFF
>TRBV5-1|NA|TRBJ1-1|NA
TGCGCCAGCAGCTTAGGGGAATGGAACACTGAAGCTTTCTTT
CASSLGEWNTEAFF
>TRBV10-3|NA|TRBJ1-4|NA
TGTGCCATCAGTGACGGGGGAGGAGAAAAACTGTTTTTT
CAISDGGGEKLFF
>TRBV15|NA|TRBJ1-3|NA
TGTGCCACCAGCAGAGATCGGGGGGCTGGAAACACCATATATTTT
CATSRDRGAGNTIYF
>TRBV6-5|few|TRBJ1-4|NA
TGTGCCGGGGGGGGATACCCCTTGACAAAACTGTTTTTT
CAGGGYPLTKLFF
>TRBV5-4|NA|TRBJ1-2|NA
TGTGCCAGCAGCGGGGCGGGGGGCTATGGCTACACCTTC
CASSGAGGYGYTF
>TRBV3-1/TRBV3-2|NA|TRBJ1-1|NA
TGTGCCAGCAGCCAAGGACAGTACACTGAAGCTTTCTTT
CASSQGQYTEAFF
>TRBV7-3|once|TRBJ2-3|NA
TGTGCCAGCAGCTTATTATCCCGGACAGCCTTTAACACAGATACGCAGTATTTT
CASSLLSRTAFNTDTQYF
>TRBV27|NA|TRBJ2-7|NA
TGTGCCAGCAGTTTATCATCCTCCCTTGACGAGCAGTACTTC
CASSLSSSLDEQYF
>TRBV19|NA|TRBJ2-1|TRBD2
TGTGCCAGTAGGCTAGCGGACTACAATGAGCAGTTCTTC
CASRLADYNEQFF
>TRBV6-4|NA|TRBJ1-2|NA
TGTGCCAGCAGTGACTCGGGGCGGAAGGAGGGCTACACCTTC
CASSDSGRKEGYTF
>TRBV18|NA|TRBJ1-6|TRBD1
TGTGCCAGCTCACCACCGGGACAGGGGGCTTCACCCCTCCACTTT
CASSPPGQGASPLHF
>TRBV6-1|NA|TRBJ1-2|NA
TGTGCCAGCAGTGAAGCGAGAGGAGGGGGCTACACCTTC
CASSEARGGGYTF
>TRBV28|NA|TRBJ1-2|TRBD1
TGTGCCAGCTCAACAGGGGTTTATGGCTACACCTTC
CASSTGVYGYTF
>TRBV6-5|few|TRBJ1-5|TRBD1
TGTGCCAGCAGTCTAGGGCGGACAGGGCAGCCCCAGCATTTT
CASSLGRTGQPQHF
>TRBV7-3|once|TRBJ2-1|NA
TGTGCCAGCAGCCAAATGGGGGCGGGGGTGCAGTTCTTC
CASSQMGAGVQFF
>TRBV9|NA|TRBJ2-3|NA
TGTGCCAGCAGTGCGAGGGGGGACAGCGGGACAGATACGCAGTATTTT
CASSARGDSGTDTQYF
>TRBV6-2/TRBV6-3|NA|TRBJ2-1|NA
TGTGCCAGCAGCCCCCCTCCGACTACCCCGTACAATGAGCAGTTCTTC
CASSPPPTTPYNEQFF
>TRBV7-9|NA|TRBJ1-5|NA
TGTGCCAGCAGCTTCGAGGGGGATCAGCCCCAGCATTTT
CASSFEGDQPQHF
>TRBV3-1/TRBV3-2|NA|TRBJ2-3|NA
TGTGCCAGCAGCCAGCAGGGCACAGTAAGCACAGATACGCAGTATTTT
CASSQQGTVSTDTQYF
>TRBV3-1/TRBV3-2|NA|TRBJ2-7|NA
TGTGCCAGCAGCCCTCGTGGGCTAGCCACCGAGCAGTACTTC
CASSPRGLATEQYF
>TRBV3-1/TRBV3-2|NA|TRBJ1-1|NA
TGTGCCAGCAGCCAGAGGGCTCGGGCTGAAGCTTTCTTT
CASSQRARAEAFF
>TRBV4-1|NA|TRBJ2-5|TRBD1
TGCGCCAGCAGCCAAGTTGACAGGGGGGGGAAGACCCAGTACTTC
CASSQVDRGGKTQYF